This note documents a single T cell receptor beta chain sequence. Its antigen is not identified. In making TCR beta libraries, quantitative 5'-RACE with molecular barcodes was used. TCRdb used MiXCR to reprocess the 5' RACE reads, holding one entry per CDR3 protein. The table lists about 220,000 distinct CDR3 sequences, about 6.7% of them singletons. Germline assignment: CDR1 MNHEY and CDR2 SMNVEV (reference sequence). The CDR3 has 14 residues. Trimming at V came to 0 bases and at J to 4 bases, leaving 2 bases not matched to a gene. The sample belongs to a study of CD8 T cells in ankylosing spondylitis. Study observations and caveats: The disease-linked clones had a CD8+ phenotype and low blood frequencies. A TCR beta motif of several highly homologous variants appeared characteristic of ankylosing spondylitis blood. A subset of motif variants has previously been described in the synovial fluid and blood of reactive arthritis. Reportedly, significant enrichment of disease-linked clones occurred in matched ankylosing spondylitis synovial fluid.

V usage is TRBV27 and J usage is TRBJ1-2; 7 nucleotides agree with TRBD1. The sequenced sample was blood, either unsorted or a sorted T cell fraction (not recorded which). The receptor's source is a male donor with ankylosing spondylitis. CDR3 DNA: TGTGCCAGCAGTTTATCAGGGGGCGGCTATGGCTACACCTTC. Encoded protein: CASSLSGGGYGYTF.